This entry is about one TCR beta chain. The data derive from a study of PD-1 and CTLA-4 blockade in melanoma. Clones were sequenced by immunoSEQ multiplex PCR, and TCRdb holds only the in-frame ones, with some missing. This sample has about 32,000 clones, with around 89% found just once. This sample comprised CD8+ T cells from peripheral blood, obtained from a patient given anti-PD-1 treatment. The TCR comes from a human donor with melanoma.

In nucleotides, the CDR3 is TGTGCCAGCAGCTTATACAGGGGGACTGAAGCTTTCTTT. Translation: CASSLYRGTEAFF. The chain joins TRBV3-1 (or the pseudogene TRBV3-2) to TRBJ1-1; TRBD1 aligns across 8 bases. Germline V gene sequence: CDR1 LGHDT, CDR2 YNNKEL (reference sequence). V shed 5 bases and J 5 bases; nucleotides not matched to a gene: 4. CDR3 length: 13 residues.